This TCR beta chain originates from a study of cytomegalovirus exposure and HLA in healthy donors (dated by TCRdb to the late 2010s). Background for the entire study: An earlier analysis of fewer than 750 of the donors reported approximately 300 Gb of sequence data and 117 million unique TCR beta sequences obtained from roughly 170 million T cells. An early release covering over 500 HLA-typed donors comprised approximately 300 gigabases of sequencing data and roughly 86 million unique TCR sequences. Of the roughly 400 genotyped donors, 75% to 85% were placed in the genetic ancestry cluster associated with self-reported Caucasian donors. The study aimed to test whether cataloging public T cell receptors could reveal signatures of past pathogen exposure. The study profiled the T cell repertoires of around 700 subjects by immunosequencing and related them to cytomegalovirus serostatus. Along with the roughly 700-subject first cohort, a separate validation cohort of over a hundred different subjects was used. To predict cytomegalovirus infection status, the study brought together high-throughput TCR immunosequencing, statistical association of individual TCRs with disease status, and machine learning. To study patterns of TCR occurrence, a later analysis re-analyzed previously published TCR beta repertoires from 666 donors and added high-resolution HLA genotyping. Rather than using new phenotypic data, the later analysis identified candidate immune exposures from TCR beta sequences and from how often those sequences occurred across donors. An earlier analysis of 587 of the donors applied high-throughput TCR beta sequencing to assess whether each TCR beta V gene segment acted as functional or pseudogenic. Alongside the repertoire data, information on donor age, sex, ethnicity and CMV serostatus was compiled. In a later genetic analysis, genome-wide SNP genotypes for 398 of the 666 donors were used, and that subset was treated as a discovery cohort. Every discovery cohort repertoire had been produced on one sequencing platform. Class I and class II HLA loci were covered by the typing at four-digit resolution. The number of typed donors differed by locus: about 620-630 for A, B, C, DRB1 and DQB1; 522 for DQA1; roughly 600 for DPA1; and about 470 for DPB1. Because of strong linkage in the cohort, four or five DR-DQ haplotypes were treated as single units for association and clustering. Among 398 genotyped donors of the cohort, an average of roughly 240,000 unique TCR beta nucleotide sequences were sequenced per donor, roughly a sixth of them non-productive. Study-level results and caveats: In a later analysis, HLA-associated TCR beta chains showed more clonal expansion and lower generation probabilities than non-associated chains that were equally common. Specific HLA alleles were associated with 16,951 TCR beta sequences at a false discovery rate of 0.05 in a later analysis. Three of the identified cytomegalovirus-associated TCR beta chains were confirmed in vitro to be specific for cytomegalovirus antigens. The classifier was reported to diagnose cytomegalovirus status with high specificity and sensitivity in both the original cohort and the validation cohort. Linkage disequilibrium might explain the correlated functional status among segregating V segments, but an unknown experimental factor could not be excluded. Presence/absence analyses assumed roughly uniform sequencing depth across donors, an assumption that may not hold. HLA typing was unavailable for some donors at each locus, so association tests used only the typed subset. In a later analysis, several top co-occurrence clusters were reported to appear linked to parvovirus B19, influenza, CMV and Epstein-Barr virus. In a later analysis, TCR association rates were found to vary across HLA loci, with the most associated TCRs seen for DRB1 alleles and the fewest for HLA-C alleles. The authors suggested that the approach could potentially be generalized to other disease states and immunological phenotypes. Because counts were too low, around 18 rarely observed V segments, including chromosome 9 orphons, were left out of the earlier analysis of approximately 500 of the donors. Across donors, most TCR sequences were observed very rarely, whereas some public TCRs were present in many individuals. A total of 150 to 200 TCR beta chains were listed by the study as associated with cytomegalovirus. When HLA alleles, especially DR and DQ, strongly co-occurred, attributing TCR associations to individual alleles was difficult. A later genetic analysis reported fewer N-insertions in productive TCRs among donors in an Asian-associated ancestry cluster than the roughly 700-donor mean. The 87-base-pair reads could not distinguish some IMGT-functional V segments, including TRBV6-2 and TRBV6-3, so those segments were excluded. A cluster of highly shared sequence variants was judged likely to represent a technical artifact of the sequencing pipeline. Broadly in line with IMGT annotations, most TCR beta V segments showed up in productive rearrangements about 87% or about 30% of the time in an earlier analysis of 587 of the donors. A later genetic analysis associated a missense DCLRE1C variant with V-gene and J-gene trimming of TCR beta chains, and an independent cohort replicated the association. A further reported finding was that TCR beta sequences accurately predicted the HLA-A and HLA-B alleles for most subjects in the first cohort. A later analysis found that most CMV-associated TCR beta chains appeared HLA-restricted, with HLA associations seemingly driven largely by CMV exposure. The only immune exposure information available for the cohort was CMV serostatus. In this cohort, only TCR beta chains were sequenced, and detectable features were limited by the absence of alpha or paired-chain data.

In its sample, this clone was seen a few times. This clone's antigen is unknown. No quality values exist for individual bases; no much larger clone is one base distant. The cohort comprised around 700 healthy bone marrow donors. At the time of sampling, every cohort member was nominally healthy, though immune exposures that went unrecorded were likely present. The donor was CMV seropositive and belonged to the group of 270 or so seropositive cohort members. Every donor gave a peripheral blood sample, and the peripheral blood mononuclear cells from that sample were used for TCR beta sequencing. Genomic DNA extraction from the blood cell samples was performed with the Qiagen DNeasy Blood Extraction Kit. The method was the immunoSEQ multiplex PCR assay. The multiplex PCR relied on a mix of 60 forward primers for TCR Vbeta segments and 13 reverse primers for TCR Jbeta segments. The CDR3 region of rearranged TCR beta genes was amplified from genomic DNA by a multiplex PCR assay. On the Illumina HiSeq System, the amplified TCR beta libraries were sequenced as 87-base-pair reads. Per the original workflow: In a later analysis, tens of millions of unique TCR beta chains were counted across the approximately 620 repertoires, and roughly 11 million of these chains were shared by at least two donors. To remove PCR and sequencing errors, raw reads were error-corrected and collapsed into unique sequences using a nearest-neighbor algorithm that merged closely related sequences. CDR3 sequences were aligned to IMGT reference sequences to assign V, D and J gene segments. For a sequence to be retained, at least a six-nucleotide match to both a V gene segment and a J gene segment was required. Rearrangements were classified as productive when the CDR3 lacked stop codons and remained in frame with V and J, and all other rearrangements were classified as non-productive. CDR3 was defined according to IMGT convention as the region running from the second conserved V-encoded cysteine to the conserved J-encoded phenylalanine. In an earlier analysis of roughly 580 of the donors, sequences lacking an unambiguous match to a single V gene segment were excluded. In an earlier analysis of some 590 of the donors, a V segment was called functional when productive rearrangements were above 56.7%, and segregating when the standard deviation between donors exceeded 5%. A statistical classification framework was built for diagnosing cytomegalovirus status from the catalog of TCR beta chain sequences. A later analysis assigned V and J genes by comparing TCR nucleotide sequences with IMGT/GENE-DB human TR gene sequences. Using the TCRdist pipeline, a later analysis assigned CDR3 sequences along with most-parsimonious VDJ recombination scenarios. In a later analysis, every TCR beta chain was defined by the combination of its CDR3 amino acid sequence and its V-gene family, and reads without a unique V-gene family were dropped. In a later analysis, approximately 640 highly shared, low-generation-probability nucleotide sequences were removed to address suspected cross-contamination and a sequencing artifact. For each public chain, a later analysis derived a clonal expansion index from normalized ranks of inferred template counts within each repertoire. Generation probabilities in a later analysis came from a VDJ recombination model fitted to out-of-frame rearrangements, and those results were checked against IGoR. In a later analysis, hypergeometric tests were used to score TCR-TCR, TCR-HLA and TCR-CMV co-occurrence, with a repertoire-size bias correction applied to TCR pairs. False discovery rates were estimated in a later analysis by permuting HLA or CMV assignments 20 times. In a later analysis, co-occurring TCRs were grouped using DBSCAN, and TCRdist sequence similarity was added for clustering within HLA-allele-positive subsets. Co-occurrence clustering excluded repertoires with fewer than 30,000 or more than 120,000 public chains, plus five with anomalous nucleotide sharing. What TCRdb holds here is the immuneACCESS table cut down to in-frame rearrangements. Part of the clones is not present; checked against another copy, under half of the missing clones reflect an unresolved V gene, and the others are unexplained. V and J calls plus clone size are reproduced from that table; the DNA served to infer D and trimming. Within this sample are 250,000 to 300,000 clones, with 70% to 90% of them counted one time only. Clones ranked in the top ten supply about 2% of the sample.

From V the trimming removes 1 base and from J it removes 13 bases, while the gene matches leave 7 bases of the junction unaccounted for. CDR1 SGDLS and CDR2 YYNGEE were looked up in the germline V gene. The CDR3 holds 14 amino acids from the cysteine to the phenylalanine. Of the read, only the CDR3 DNA is kept; its 42 bases are in frame from base 1. The sample was PBMCs. The clonotype comes from a woman aged 40 to 55 in good health and CMV-seropositive. The chain couples TRBV9 to TRBJ2-1; the junction holds 11 bases that match TRBD2. The CDR3 protein: CASSVFTSGGFQFF. The nucleotides read TGTGCCAGCAGCGTATTTACTAGCGGGGGATTTCAGTTCTTC.